The sequence of this TCR beta chain was determined in a study of vaccination and CD4 T cells after COVID-19 (dated by TCRdb to about 2022). Describing the broader study: Every convalescent patient had a positive nasal swab PCR test for SARS-CoV-2, with mild disease in 9 or 10 patients and severe disease in one. In the convalescent cohort there were six males and four females, among whom were two Hispanic individuals, seven Caucasians, two Asians and one multiracial person. Two doses of either the Pfizer-BioNTech BNT162b2 vaccine (n=8) or the Moderna mRNA-1273 vaccine (n=2) were administered to participants. Post-COVID blood samples were collected from convalescent patients a median of around 100 days after diagnosis, with a range of roughly 30 to 170 days. Post-vaccine blood samples were collected a median of about 69 days after the second vaccine dose, ranging from roughly 13 to 250 days. Overlapping spike peptide pools from SARS-CoV-2 and from the common cold coronaviruses HCoV-NL63, HCoV-OC43 and HCoV-229E were used as culture stimuli. Control cultures received a CEFX viral epitope pool as the positive control, an HIV-1 Nef peptide pool as the negative control, or no peptide. In around nine COVID-19 convalescent patients and a handful of infection-naive healthy vaccine recipients, the spike-specific CD4+ TCR repertoire before mRNA vaccination was compared with the repertoire after mRNA vaccination. Overall study results and their limits: Among the post-vaccine SARS-CoV-2-reactive clones in convalescent patients, a median approximately 86% showed up only after vaccination, which suggests vaccine-specific priming. In convalescent patients, nearly all vaccine-specific clones (304 of 307) were found to be mono-reactive for SARS-CoV-2 spike rather than cross-reactive with common cold coronaviruses. The median count of SARS-CoV-2-reactive clonotypes went up from 20 to 25 after infection to 30 to 40 after vaccination, although the change was not significant. The study included relatively few convalescent patients and did not analyze early timepoints after natural infection.

This clonotype registers as medium-sized (0.01 to 0.1%) within its sample. The specificity of this receptor is unknown. No per-base quality is available; no much larger clone lies one base away. Sample treatment or condition, as interpreted from the label and publication: approximately 9-day PBMC culture with coronavirus spike peptide pools or control peptides (ViraFEST assay). The ViraFEST assay was used in the study, in which antigen-specific T cells were expanded with peptide pools and expanded clonotypes were subsequently identified by TCR sequencing. The convalescent patients' positive SARS-CoV-2 PCR tests fell between March and December 2020, which was before the Alpha, Beta and Delta variants emerged in the United States. Each well held about 1.8 million PBMCs cultured with 9 to 10 ug/ml peptide pools in IMDM containing around 5% human AB serum and around 10 IU/ml IL-2. On days 3 and 7, half of the culture medium was replaced with fresh IL-2-containing medium. CD4+ T cells were isolated after around ten days of culture through negative selection using the EasySep CD4+ T cell isolation kit. PBMCs were separated from whole blood using Ficoll-Paque Plus gradient centrifugation and then either used fresh or cryopreserved at -140C. Culture conditions were generally each tested in triplicate wells.

The CDR3 runs 18 amino acids, cysteine and phenylalanine included. Only the CDR3 region is kept as DNA, spanning 54 bases read in frame from base 1. The CDR1 and CDR2 encoded by the germline V gene are SGHNT and YENEEA. Trimming costs V 5 bases and J 0 bases, and their ends lie 23 bases apart. Libraries were prepared through PCR. DNA from cultured CD4+ T cells underwent TCR sequencing with the Oncomine TCR Beta short-read assay at the Johns Hopkins FTIC core. Genomic DNA was extracted from the cultured CD4+ T cells with the QIAamp micro DNA kit. Oncomine TCR Beta libraries from cultured CD4+ T cells were pooled with unique dual indexes and sequenced on an Illumina iSeq 100. The paper's processing steps were these. Non-productive sequences were removed, and CDR3s not starting with C, not ending with F or W, or shorter than 7 amino acids were discarded. The MANAFEST web application was used to identify antigen-specific clonotypes by comparing peptide-stimulated wells against reference wells and other culture wells. For a clone to be called positive, the clone needed an FDR below 0.05, an odds ratio above 5, and a productive frequency above 0.1% in at least two of three replicate wells. Clonotypes that were significantly expanded in both SARS-CoV-2 spike wells and at least one common cold coronavirus spike condition were defined as cross-reactive. Using R version 3.6.1, CDR3 homology was evaluated through Levenshtein distances (stringdist) along with unrooted phylogenetic trees (ape). Clones were called with MiXCR by TCRdb after fastp trimmed the public reads at Q25, and only in-frame beta chains were retained. Rows merge per CDR3 protein into single entries with the most common DNA and genes. Here the V and J calls rest on TCRdb's processing, not on the authors' analysis. This sample holds 8,000 to 9,500 distinct CDR3 sequences; under 65% were observed only once. The ten most abundant clones make up less than 20% of the sample.

This specimen consisted of cultured CD4+ T cells from blood, obtained after SARS-CoV-2 vaccination. The source is a human donor with COVID-19. This sequence uses TRBV11-3 and TRBJ2-7, with the D call tentatively TRBD1 or TRBD2, each fitting 5 bases. Here is the DNA: TGTGCCAGCAGCCGATATCTAACCGGGACCCCGAGCTCCTACGAGCAGTACTTC. It is translated as CASSRYLTGTPSSYEQYF.